Below, one T cell receptor beta chain is given with its context. V dropped 6 bases and J dropped 4 bases, with 13 bases sitting between them. The CDR3 consists of 13 residues. Germline CDR1 is MNHEY and CDR2 is SVGAGI. The entry originates in a study of control samples from healthy donors and cancer patients. Libraries were prepared by immunoSEQ multiplex PCR; TCRdb keeps only in-frame clonotypes and omits some of them. The table shows 150,000 to 200,000 clones, with 70% to 90% occurring only once. This rearrangement joins TRBV6-5 to TRBJ2-7; D ambiguous. This TCR was recovered from a man aged 25 to 45 in good health. The sample taken for sequencing was blood. CDR3 in amino acids: CASSPGPTYEQYF. In nucleotides, the CDR3 is TGTGCCAGCAGCCCCGGACCCACTTACGAGCAGTACTTC.